This T cell receptor (beta chain) was captured by sequencing in a study of CD8+ T cells in alopecia areata. As to this clone: The antigen is not known.

Study findings and constraints: Mice gave a clearer picture of TCR sharing than patients did, possibly for HLA-related reasons.

The CDR3 loop spans 16 amino acids. V lost 2 bases and J lost 0, with 11 bases in between. CDR1 is MNHEY, CDR2 SVGAGI, per germline. RNA was isolated and reverse transcribed to cDNA, the sequencing template. This table comes from immunoSEQ multiplex PCR, and its TCRdb copy is limited to in-frame clones, with some not included. There are 130,000 or so clones in the sample; 70% to 90% occur only once, and around 14% lies in the top ten. Specified treatment: oral pan-JAK inhibitor, 5-10 mg twice daily. The sequence was collected from a human donor with alopecia areata. This chain connects TRBV6-5 to TRBJ2-1; D is ambiguous. This material consisted of CD8+ T cells sorted from blood, taken at week 4, from a patient treated with tofacitinib. CDR3: CASSYDGHSSYNEQFF. The CDR3 DNA reads as TGTGCCAGCAGTTACGATGGGCATAGCTCCTACAATGAGCAGTTCTTC.